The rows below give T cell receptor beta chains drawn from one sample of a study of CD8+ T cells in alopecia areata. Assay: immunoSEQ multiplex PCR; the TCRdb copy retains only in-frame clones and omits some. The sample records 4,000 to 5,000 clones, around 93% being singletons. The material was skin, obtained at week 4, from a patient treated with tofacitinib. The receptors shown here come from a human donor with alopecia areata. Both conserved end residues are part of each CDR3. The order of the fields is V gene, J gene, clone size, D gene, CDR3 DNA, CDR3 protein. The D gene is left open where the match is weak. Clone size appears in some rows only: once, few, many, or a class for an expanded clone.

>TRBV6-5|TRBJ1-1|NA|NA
TGTGCCAGCAGTAAGGGGGTGAACACTGAAGCTTTCTTT
CASSKGVNTEAFF
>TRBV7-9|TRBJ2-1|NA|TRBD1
TGTGCCAGCAGCTTAGACGGGACAGGCTCCTACAATGAGCAGTTCTTC
CASSLDGTGSYNEQFF
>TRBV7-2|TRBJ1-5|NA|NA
TGTGCCAGCAGCCCAAACTCCGGGGGGCTACGCAATCAGCCCCAGCATTTT
CASSPNSGGLRNQPQHF
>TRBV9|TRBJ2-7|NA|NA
TGTGCCAGCAGCCCAGCCCCCTCCTACGAGCAGTACTTC
CASSPAPSYEQYF
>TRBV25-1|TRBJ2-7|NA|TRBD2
TGTGCCAGCAGGGTGACTAGCGGGGGGGCCTTGAAGCAGTACTTC
CASRVTSGGALKQYF
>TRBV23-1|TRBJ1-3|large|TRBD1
TGCGCCAGCAACAACAGGGGTAGCGGAAACACCATATATTTT
CASNNRGSGNTIYF
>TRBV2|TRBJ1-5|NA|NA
TGTGCCAGCAGTGAAACGTTGTCAGGGGCTAGCAATCAGCCCCAGCATTTT
CASSETLSGASNQPQHF
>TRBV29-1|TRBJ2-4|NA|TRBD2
TGCAGCGCTAGAGCGGGGGGGCCTGGCAAAAACATTCAGTACTTC
CSARAGGPGKNIQYF
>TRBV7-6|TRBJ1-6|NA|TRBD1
TGTGCCAGCAGCCTGTCGTCGGGGACAGGGGGCAATTCACCCCTCCACTTT
CASSLSSGTGGNSPLHF
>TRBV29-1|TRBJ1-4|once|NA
TGCAGCGTTGCACAGAGTAATGAAAAACTGTTTTTT
CSVAQSNEKLFF
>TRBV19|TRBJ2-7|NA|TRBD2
TGTGCCAGTAGTATAGCGGGGGGGTCCTACGAGCAGTACTTC
CASSIAGGSYEQYF
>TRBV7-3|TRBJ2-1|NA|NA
TGTGCCAGCAGCCCGACGCTGGGGTCCTCCTACAATGAGCAGTTCTTC
CASSPTLGSSYNEQFF
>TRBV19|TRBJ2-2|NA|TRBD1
TGTGCCAGTAGTACGCAGGGGGCCGGGGAGCTGTTTTTT
CASSTQGAGELFF
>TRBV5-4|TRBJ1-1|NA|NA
TGTGCCAGCAGCCGTCAGGACAGCCAAGCTTTCTTT
CASSRQDSQAFF
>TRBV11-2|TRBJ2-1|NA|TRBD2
TGTGCCAGCACCGTTACTAGCGGGGGGATCAATGAGCAGTTCTTC
CASTVTSGGINEQFF
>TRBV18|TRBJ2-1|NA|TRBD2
TGTGCCAGCTCACCAAGGACTAGCGGGGGTGGCTCCTACAATGAGCAATTCTTC
CASSPRTSGGGSYNEQFF
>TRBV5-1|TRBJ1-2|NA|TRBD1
TGCGCCAGCAGCAAGGACAGGGAGTATGGCTACACCTTC
CASSKDREYGYTF
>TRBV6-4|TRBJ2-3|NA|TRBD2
TGTGCCAGCAGTGGCGGGGGGGCCACAGATACGCAGTATTTT
CASSGGGATDTQYF
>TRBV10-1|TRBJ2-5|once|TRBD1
TGCGCCAGCAGCGACCCAGGGGGTTCGGTGGAGACCCAGTACTTC
CASSDPGGSVETQYF
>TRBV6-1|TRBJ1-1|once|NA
TGTGCCAGCAGTGTAATAGCCATGAACACTGAAGCTTTCTTT
CASSVIAMNTEAFF
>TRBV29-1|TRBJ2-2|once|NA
TGCAGCGTGACAGGATCAAGAAGCAACACCGGGGAGCTGTTTTTT
CSVTGSRSNTGELFF
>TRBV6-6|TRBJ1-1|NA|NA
TGTGCCAGCAGTTACCTGGGGGGCACTGAAGCTTTCTTT
CASSYLGGTEAFF